A selection of T cell receptor beta chains follows, all from one sample in a study of blood T cell repertoires in COVID-19. This table comes from immunoSEQ multiplex PCR, and its TCRdb copy is limited to in-frame clones, with some not included. The table includes some 120,000 clones, about nine tenths detected once. The sample taken for sequencing was peripheral blood. The receptors stem from a human donor with active COVID-19. The donor label of this sample is uncertain. The CDR3 runs from the conserved cysteine through the conserved F or W. D genes are given only for firm matches. The size entry is marked missing in some rows and otherwise reads once, few, many or a size class.

v_gene: TRBV4-2
j_gene: TRBJ2-1
d_gene: NA
abundance: NA
CDR3nt: TGTGCCAGCAGCCAAGGAAGAGCGGGGACACCTTACAATGAGCAGTTCTTC
CDR3aa: CASSQGRAGTPYNEQFF

v_gene: TRBV6-6
j_gene: TRBJ1-1
d_gene: NA
abundance: NA
CDR3nt: TGTGCCAGCAGCCCCCGAGGGAACACTGAAGCTTTCTTT
CDR3aa: CASSPRGNTEAFF

v_gene: TRBV15
j_gene: TRBJ1-4
d_gene: TRBD1
abundance: NA
CDR3nt: TGTGCCACCAGCAGGAACAGGGGGAATGAAAAACTGTTTTTT
CDR3aa: CATSRNRGNEKLFF

v_gene: TRBV25-1
j_gene: TRBJ1-1
d_gene: TRBD1
abundance: NA
CDR3nt: TGTGCCAGCAGCGCCGGGACAGTGATGAACACTGAAGCTTTCTTT
CDR3aa: CASSAGTVMNTEAFF

v_gene: TRBV6-1
j_gene: TRBJ1-3
d_gene: NA
abundance: NA
CDR3nt: TGTGCCAGCAGTGACAGGGCCGTGGGTACCATATATTTT
CDR3aa: CASSDRAVGTIYF

v_gene: TRBV18
j_gene: TRBJ1-5
d_gene: NA
abundance: NA
CDR3nt: TGTGCCAGCTCACCATGGTTCGGGAGTGGCAATCAGCCCCAGCATTTT
CDR3aa: CASSPWFGSGNQPQHF

v_gene: TRBV5-1
j_gene: TRBJ2-2
d_gene: TRBD1
abundance: NA
CDR3nt: TGCGCCAGCAGCTCCCCGGGACAGGGATTGTCCGGGGAGCTGTTTTTT
CDR3aa: CASSSPGQGLSGELFF

v_gene: TRBV6-5
j_gene: TRBJ2-7
d_gene: NA
abundance: NA
CDR3nt: TGTGCCAGCAGTATCGACATTGGCCCTTACGAGCAGTACTTC
CDR3aa: CASSIDIGPYEQYF

v_gene: TRBV7-7
j_gene: TRBJ1-5
d_gene: TRBD1
abundance: NA
CDR3nt: TGTTGGCCGACAGGGGGCTCTCAGCCCCAGCATTTT
CDR3aa: CWPTGGSQPQHF

v_gene: TRBV4-1
j_gene: TRBJ2-7
d_gene: TRBD1
abundance: NA
CDR3nt: TGCGCCAGCAGCCAAGATTTAGGGACAGGCCGAGTCGAGCAGTACTTC
CDR3aa: CASSQDLGTGRVEQYF

v_gene: TRBV27
j_gene: TRBJ1-5
d_gene: NA
abundance: NA
CDR3nt: TGTGCCAGCAGTCGTACACAGGGTCAGCGACAGCCCCAGCATTTT
CDR3aa: CASSRTQGQRQPQHF

v_gene: TRBV2
j_gene: TRBJ2-7
d_gene: TRBD1
abundance: once
CDR3nt: TGTGCCAGCAGTGGTCCAGAGGGACAGGGAATCTACGAGCAGTACTTC
CDR3aa: CASSGPEGQGIYEQYF

v_gene: TRBV4-1
j_gene: TRBJ1-1
d_gene: TRBD1
abundance: NA
CDR3nt: TGCGCCAGCAGCCAGCCGGGACAGATGAACACTGAAGCTTTCTTT
CDR3aa: CASSQPGQMNTEAFF

v_gene: TRBV18
j_gene: TRBJ2-1
d_gene: NA
abundance: NA
CDR3nt: TGTGCCAGCTCACCATGGGGGCCGGAGCTTTCCTACAATGAGCAGTTCTTC
CDR3aa: CASSPWGPELSYNEQFF

v_gene: TRBV6-2/TRBV6-3
j_gene: TRBJ2-1
d_gene: TRBD2
abundance: NA
CDR3nt: TGTGCCAGCAGTCGGGGACTAGCGGGGGGGCCGAATGAGCAGTTCTTC
CDR3aa: CASSRGLAGGPNEQFF